The next 9 T cell receptor beta chains were all read from a single sample in a study of regulatory T cells in long-lasting Graves disease. TCR beta libraries were built with iRepertoire HTBI primers and Arm-PCR of CDR3 regions. Via MiXCR, TCRdb re-called the multiplex PCR reads, giving one row per CDR3 protein. The repertoire holds 350,000 to 500,000 distinct CDR3 sequences, with roughly a fifth as singletons. Regarding time point: persistent/refractory GD, antithyroid drugs over 5 years with positive TRAb. PBMCs provided the RNA from which the TCR library was made. The input for sequencing was peripheral blood mononuclear cells (PBMCs), taken when the disease was refractory, from a patient treated with antithyroid drugs. The receptors were sampled from a female donor with Graves disease.

This clonotype appeared a few times. V usage is TRBV5-6 and J usage is TRBJ1-2, with TRBD1 matching 9 bases. The germline CDR1 and CDR2 sequences are SGHDT and YYEEEE. The J segment lost 4 bases and the V segment lost 4 bases, leaving 8 bases of the junction unmatched. The CDR3 totals 15 residues. The CDR3 sequence is CASSLGTGYGYGYTF. The CDR3 DNA is TGTGCCAGCAGCCTCGGGACAGGGTATGGCTATGGCTACACCTTC.

This rearrangement joins TRBV29-1 to TRBJ1-1, with TRBD1 identical over 8 bases. V lost 7 bases and J lost 5; bases outside the gene matches: 9. CDR1 is SQVTM and CDR2 is ANQGSEA in the germline V gene. CDR3 length: 13 amino acids. The DNA of the CDR3 is TGCAGCGGCGGACAGGGAGGAATGACTGAAGCTTTCTTT. As protein: CSGGQGGMTEAFF.

This clonotype was recorded at least ten times. The genes are TRBV2 and TRBJ1-6, with 10 positions matching TRBD1. Germline assignment: CDR1 SNHLY and CDR2 FYNNEI. Trimming took 7 bases from V and 8 from J; bases not matched to a gene: 8. CDR3 length: 15 amino acids. The CDR3 sequence: CASILGTGEDSPLHF. The CDR3 DNA is TGTGCCAGCATCCTCGGGACAGGGGAGGATTCACCCCTCCACTTT.

This clonotype was recorded many times. CDR3 amino acids: CASRRAIQSYNSPLHF. CDR3 in DNA: TGTGCCTCACGACGGGCAATTCAGTCCTATAATTCACCCCTCCACTTT. This chain connects TRBV30 to TRBJ1-6; D unresolved. CDR1 and CDR2 from the germline V gene are GTSNPN and SVGIG (reference sequence). The germline V and J ends were trimmed by 7 bases and 1 base, with 17 bases remaining between them. The CDR3 is made up of 16 amino acids.

This clonotype was recorded a few times. V usage is TRBV5-1 and J usage is TRBJ2-2; D call uncertain. Germline CDR1 SGHRS, CDR2 YFSETQ. The CDR3 consists of 16 residues. V was trimmed by 1 base and J by 2 bases, leaving 12 bases between them. CDR3 in amino acids: CASSLNRVDNTGELFF. CDR3 sequence (DNA): TGCGCCAGCAGCTTGAACAGAGTGGATAACACCGGGGAGCTGTTTTTT.

As regards this clonotype: A much larger clone lies a single base off, so this may be a read error. The V and J genes are TRBV29-1 and TRBJ2-5; D call uncertain. This CDR3 is built from 13 residues. Germline V lookup: CDR1 SQVTM, CDR2 ANQGSEA. The CDR3 nucleotides read TGCGGCGTTGTCCCGAGGAAGGTTGAGACCCAGTACTTC. Translation gives CGVVPRKVETQYF.

The chain uses TRBV30 and TRBJ2-7; D is perhaps TRBD1 (6 bases). Germline CDR1 is GTSNPN and CDR2 is SVGIG (reference sequence). The CDR3 runs 12 residues. Trimming removed 3 bases from V and 2 bases from J, with 8 bases in between. The DNA of the CDR3 is TGTGCCTGGAGAACAGGGCCCTACGAGCAGTACTTC. Translation: CAWRTGPYEQYF.

This sequence joins TRBV7-6 and TRBJ2-1; 8 bases agree with TRBD1. This CDR3 region has 14 residues. V gave up 3 bases and J gave up 8 bases; unmatched junction bases: 6. CDR1 SGHVS and CDR2 FNYEAQ come from the germline V gene. The CDR3 is CASSLPNRGDEQFF. The CDR3 DNA reads as TGTGCCAGCAGCTTGCCGAACAGGGGGGATGAGCAGTTCTTC. The variable domain in full, with the rest retrieved from reference TRBV7-6 and TRBJ2-1, is GAGVSQSPRYKVTKRGQDVALRCDPISGHVSLYWYRQALGQGPEFLTYFNYEAQQDKSGLPNDRFSAERPEGSISTLTIQRTEQRDSAMYRCASSLPNRGDEQFFGPGTRLTVL.

For this clonotype: A much larger clonotype is one base distant, so this may be a read error. The gene calls are TRBV28 and TRBJ2-7; 9 bases line up with TRBD1. The CDR3 spans 17 residues. The germline V gene encodes CDR1 MDHEN and CDR2 SYDVKM. The CDR3 sequence: CAGSEAGTGTHRDEQYF. DNA for the CDR3: TGTGCCGGCAGTGAAGCCGGGACAGGGACACACCGGGACGAGCAGTACTTC. Full variable domain (remainder filled in from reference TRBV28 and TRBJ2-7): DVKVTQSSRYLVKRTGEKVFLECVQDMDHENMFWYRQDPGLGLRLIYFSYDVKMKEKGDIPEGYSVSREKKERFSLILESASTNQTSMYLCAGSEAGTGTHRDEQYFGPGTRLTVT.